The clone carrying this T cell receptor beta chain was counted at least ten times. These data are taken from a study of blood T cells in healthy people across ages. Trimming cost V 2 bases and J 1 base, with 11 bases left between them. CDR3 length: 15 residues. The second PCR ran about 7 to 12 cycles with a sample-barcoded 5' primer and J-beta primers. One entry per CDR3 protein, called by TCRdb with MiXCR from the 5' RACE reads. The table lists around 1.5 million distinct CDR3 sequences, roughly 32% of them singletons, with about 11% in the top ten. This TCR derives from a young woman in good health. Sequencing was carried out using blood. This chain connects TRBV12-3 or TRBV12-4 to TRBJ1-2, with a tentative D call TRBD1 (6 bases). CDR3 amino acids: CASSLRGTINYGYTF. Written as DNA, the CDR3 is TGTGCCAGCAGTTTAAGGGGGACAATTAACTATGGCTACACCTTC.